These 6 T cell receptor beta chains originate from one sample sequenced in a study of T-cell memory formation after mild COVID-19 (dated by TCRdb to the early 2020s). Receptors were amplified or captured by 5' RACE. The reads were generated on an Illumina NovaSeq 6000. Clones were called with MiXCR by TCRdb after fastp trimmed the public reads at Q25, and only in-frame beta chains were retained. Entries are consolidated by CDR3 protein sequence, retaining the most common genes and DNA. The table for this sample lists 150,000 or so distinct CDR3 sequences; 14% of them were counted only once. The ten largest clones take up roughly 15% of the sample. The material sequenced was PBMCs or a T cell subset sorted from them (not recorded which). The receptors were gathered from an adult woman who had mild COVID-19 (a few samples of this study predate the infection). The sample titles of this study are shuffled in the database, so cell type and time point are left out; the donor was told from shared clones.

The V and J genes are TRBV5-1 and TRBJ2-1, with 8 nucleotides matching TRBD1. Trimming took 2 bases from V and 4 from J; bases not matched to a gene: 8. CDR1 is SGHRS, CDR2 YFSETQ, per germline. The CDR3 spans 16 residues. In nucleotides, the CDR3 is TGCGCCAGCAGCTTCGGGACAGGTACCGATTACAATGAGCAGTTCTTC. The encoded protein is CASSFGTGTDYNEQFF. The whole variable domain, filled in from reference TRBV5-1 and TRBJ2-1, reads KAGVTQTPRYLIKTRGQQVTLSCSPISGHRSVSWYQQTPGQGLQFLFEYFSETQRNKGNFPGRFSGRQFSNSRSEMNVSTLELGDSALYLCASSFGTGTDYNEQFFGPGTRLTVL.

The chain carries TRBV12-3 or TRBV12-4 and TRBJ1-2; D remains ambiguous. Trimming removed 3 bases from V and 3 bases from J, with 8 bases in between. CDR3 length: 13 residues. The CDR3 loop is CASSFRPHYGYTF. The CDR3 nucleotides read TGTGCCAGCAGTTTTCGCCCACACTATGGCTACACCTTC.

In its sample, this clonotype was seen many times. This chain uses TRBV5-1 with TRBJ2-1; TRBD1 might be the D (5 bases). Germline loops: CDR1 SGHRS, CDR2 YFSETQ. V lost 0 bases and J 0 bases, leaving 16 bases between the germline ends. The length of the CDR3 is 18 residues. The CDR3 coding sequence is TGCGCCAGCAGCTTGGCACAGGTCGGGCCCAGCTCCTACAATGAGCAGTTCTTC. Its translation: CASSLAQVGPSSYNEQFF.

J is TRBJ2-2 and V is TRBV7-8; D is ambiguous. CDR1 and CDR2 from the germline V gene are SGHVS and FQNEAQ. V was cut by 6 bases and J by 5 bases, with 16 bases left in between. CDR3 length equals 15 residues. DNA of the CDR3: TGTGCCAGCAGTCAGAGAAGGGCCCATACCGGGGAGCTGTTTTTT. Protein product: CASSQRRAHTGELFF.

The V call is TRBV7-8, the J call TRBJ1-5; 8 positions agree with TRBD1. Germline trimming cut 6 bases from V and 1 base from J; bases unmatched to any gene: 11. The CDR3 runs 17 residues. The germline gives CDR1 SGHVS, CDR2 FQNEAQ. CDR3 DNA sequence: TGTGCCAGCAGTTCGGACAGGGCCGGGGAGAGCAATCAGCCCCAGCATTTT. Translated: CASSSDRAGESNQPQHF.

The chain recombines TRBV29-1 with TRBJ2-1; the match to TRBD2 covers 8 bases. The V gene's germline CDR1 is SQVTM and CDR2 ANQGSEA. J lost 6 bases, V lost 6 bases, and 13 bases had no gene match. The CDR3 loop spans 15 amino acids. This CDR3 reads CSVGPGLVGINEQFF. CDR3 sequence (DNA): TGCAGCGTAGGGCCGGGACTAGTGGGAATCAATGAGCAGTTCTTC.